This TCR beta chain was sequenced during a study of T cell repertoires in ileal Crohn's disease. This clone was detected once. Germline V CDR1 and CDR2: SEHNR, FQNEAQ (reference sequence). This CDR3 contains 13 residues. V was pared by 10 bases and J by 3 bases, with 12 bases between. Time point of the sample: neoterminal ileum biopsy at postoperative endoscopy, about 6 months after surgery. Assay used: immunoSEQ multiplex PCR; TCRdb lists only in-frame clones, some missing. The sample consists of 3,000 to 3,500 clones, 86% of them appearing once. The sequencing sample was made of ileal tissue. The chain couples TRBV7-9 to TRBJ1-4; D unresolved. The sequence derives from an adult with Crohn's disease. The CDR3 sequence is CATAAGPNEKLFF. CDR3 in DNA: TGTGCCACCGCGGCTGGCCCTAATGAAAAACTGTTTTTT.